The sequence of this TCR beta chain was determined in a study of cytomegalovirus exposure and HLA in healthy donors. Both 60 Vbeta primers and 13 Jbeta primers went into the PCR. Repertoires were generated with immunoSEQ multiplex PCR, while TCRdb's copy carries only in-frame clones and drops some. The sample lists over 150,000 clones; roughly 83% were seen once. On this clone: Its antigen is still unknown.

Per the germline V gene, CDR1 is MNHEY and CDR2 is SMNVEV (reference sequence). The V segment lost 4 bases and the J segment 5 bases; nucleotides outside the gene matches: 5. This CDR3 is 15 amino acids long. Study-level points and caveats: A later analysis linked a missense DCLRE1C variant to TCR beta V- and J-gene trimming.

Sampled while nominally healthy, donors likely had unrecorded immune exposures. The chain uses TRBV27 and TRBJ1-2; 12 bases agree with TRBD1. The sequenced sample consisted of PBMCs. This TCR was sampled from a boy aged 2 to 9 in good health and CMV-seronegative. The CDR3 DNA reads TGTGCCAGCAGTTCCGGGACAGGGGGCAAATATGGCTACACCTTC. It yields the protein CASSSGTGGKYGYTF.